This record looks at one T cell receptor (beta chain) sequence and its context. A few counts support this clonotype. Its antigen remains undetermined. Qualities for individual bases were not recorded, and no much larger clone is one base off. Based on the germline V gene (reference sequence), the CDR1 and CDR2 sequences are WNHNN and SYGVQD. Trimming takes 5 bases from V and 3 bases from J, and the germline ends sit 8 bases apart. Its CDR3 holds 13 amino acids, cysteine through phenylalanine. CDR3 DNA only is kept here, 39 bases in frame from base 1. Library creation used 5' RACE. Sequencing relied on a NextSeq 500. To correct for sequencing error and PCR bias, the TCR library protocol tagged individual cDNA molecules with unique molecular identifiers. Both TCR alpha and beta chains were sequenced, and tight co-correlation was observed between alpha and beta sequence abundances in each sample. The paper's data handling went like this. Decombinator V4 was used to perform V gene, J gene and CDR3 annotation of TCR sequences. TCRs were defined as expanded if a significant change between any two time points was detected under a Poisson model with p below 0.0001. Abundances of TCRs were expressed as counts per million after normalisation to the total number of TCRs sequenced in each sample. MAIT TCRs were defined by TRAV1-2 paired with TRAJ12, TRAJ20 or TRAJ33, and iNKT TCRs by TRAV10 paired with TRAJ18. VDJdb, accessed on 1 November 2021, was searched for TCRs annotated for CMV, EBV and SARS-CoV-2, and TCRs annotated for more than one antigen were excluded. TCRdb reran the public reads through fastp at Q25 and MiXCR, keeping productive beta chains. Every distinct CDR3 protein forms one entry, paired with its most common genes and DNA. What appears here as the V and J calls and clone size reflects TCRdb's work, not the paper's. The sample contains tens of thousands of distinct CDR3 sequences, more than 10% of them found a single time. The leading ten clones occupy roughly 1.7% of the sample.

This was a case-control study nested in a cohort of healthcare workers in London, UK, who had nasopharyngeal swab PCR tests and blood samples taken every week. Healthcare workers were recruited between 23 and 31 March 2020, during the week of the UK lockdown, and were followed weekly for up to about 15 weeks. This sample was taken from a study of early T cells in non-severe SARS-CoV-2 infection (dated by TCRdb to about 2021). Looking at the study overall: Because TCR sequencing relied on bulk RNA taken from unsorted whole blood, pairing of alpha and beta chains was not possible.

Study-wide conclusions, independent of this receptor: Matching against VDJdb was skewed toward anti-spike CD8 responses, likely underestimated virus-specific expansions, and missed private and CD4 specificities.

The specimen sequenced was whole blood. The rearranged chain carries TRBV10-1 and TRBJ2-1; a weak D assignment points to TRBD1 (6 bases agree). The receptor comes from an adult who was a healthcare worker with PCR-confirmed SARS-CoV-2 infection or an uninfected control (not recorded which). The CDR3 in this case is CASSTGFYNEQFF. The DNA reads as follows: TGCGCCAGCAGTACAGGGTTCTACAATGAGCAGTTCTTC.